This T cell receptor (beta chain) was obtained from a study of T cell responses to AZD1222 COVID-19 vaccine. Data came from immunoSEQ multiplex PCR; TCRdb stores just in-frame clones and leaves some out. The sample carries more than 140,000 clones, around 89% recorded once. This sample comprised peripheral blood, obtained on day 0 of MenACWY control vaccination. The TCR comes from an adult in good health.

As DNA, the CDR3 is TGTGCCAGCAGCCAAGGGGATGAGCAGTACTTC. Amino acid sequence: CASSQGDEQYF. This rearrangement joins TRBV3-1 (or the pseudogene TRBV3-2) to TRBJ2-7, with D hard to call. In germline, CDR1 is LGHDT, CDR2 YNNKEL (reference sequence). The germline V and J ends were trimmed by 1 base and 7 bases, with 5 bases remaining between them. This CDR3 has 11 residues.